This TCR beta chain was identified in a study of T-cell reconstitution after alpha-beta-depleted transplantation in children. This clonotype was recorded at least ten times. Its cognate antigen is unknown. Study observations and caveats: The origin of alpha-beta T cells about two months after transplant was reportedly several hundred expanded graft clones. Most T-cell counts and diversity one year after the transplant came from T cells that were newly produced. TCRbeta diversity was high at day 60 in some patients (a result of surviving recipient T cells and thymic progenitors).

CDR3 length: 14 residues. Germline V gene lookup returns CDR1 SEHNR and CDR2 FQNEAQ (reference sequence). Trimming shortened V by 5 bases and J by 2 bases, and 12 bases separated the two germline ends. This sample's TCRbeta library carried unique molecular identifier barcodes. TCRdb reanalysed the PCR reads using MiXCR and keeps one entry per CDR3 protein. The sample holds fewer than 250,000 distinct CDR3 sequences, approximately 8% seen once. The sequenced sample was PBMCs, mostly from graft donor cells, obtained 180 days after TCRalphabeta/CD19-depleted stem cell transplant. The clonotype was recovered from a male patient between 5 and 17 years old who had a stem cell transplant for acute lymphoblastic leukemia, so the T cells may come from the graft donor. This chain connects TRBV7-9 to TRBJ2-5; no definite D call. Here the CDR3 DNA reads TGTGCCAGCAGCCGGGTGACACTACAAGAGACCCAGTACTTC. This translates into CASSRVTLQETQYF.